A single sample gave rise to the 28 T cell receptor beta chains below, sequenced in a study of blood T cell repertoires in COVID-19. Only in-frame clones appear in the TCRdb table, and some are missing; sequencing was by immunoSEQ multiplex PCR. The sample yields roughly 40,000 clones, under 85% seen once. Sequencing was carried out using peripheral blood. These receptors were taken from a woman over 75 with acute or convalescent COVID-19.

V gene TRBV3-1 (or the pseudogene TRBV3-2) combines with J gene TRBJ1-2; 7 nucleotides align to TRBD1. CDR3 length: 17 amino acids. V was clipped by 0 bases and J by 2 bases; unmatched bases: 9. CDR1 is LGHDT, CDR2 YNNKEL, per germline (reference sequence). Here the CDR3 reads CASSQDYGDSFNYGYTF. CDR3 DNA sequence: TGTGCCAGCAGCCAAGATTATGGGGACAGTTTCAACTATGGCTACACCTTC.

There are a few counts of this clone. As DNA, the CDR3 is TGTGCCAGCAGCATCCTAGCGGGAGCCTACGAGCAGTACTTC. This translates into CASSILAGAYEQYF. This rearrangement joins TRBV7-2 to TRBJ2-7; 10 bases map to TRBD2. Germline-derived CDR1 and CDR2 are SGHTA and FQGNSA. V lost 5 bases, J lost 2 bases, and 3 bases stayed unmatched. The CDR3 sequence is 14 residues long. The whole variable domain, filled in from reference TRBV7-2 and TRBJ2-7, reads GAGVSQSPSNKVTEKGKDVELRCDPISGHTALYWYRQSLGQGLEFLIYFQGNSAPDKSGLPSDRFSAERTGGSVSTLTIQRTQQEDSAVYLCASSILAGAYEQYFGPGTRLTVT.

Only a few counts were recorded for this clone. The chain recombines TRBV10-1 with TRBJ2-7; a weak D match, TRBD2 (6 bases). Trimming stripped 2 bases from V and 2 bases from J, with 7 bases between. CDR1 and CDR2 (germline): WNHNN, SYGVQD (reference sequence). The CDR3 totals 13 residues. CDR3 sequence reads: CASSERETYEQYF. The CDR3 DNA follows: TGCGCCAGCAGTGAGCGGGAGACCTACGAGCAGTACTTC.

The chain carries TRBV5-5 and TRBJ2-7; unclear D gene. The germline V gene encodes CDR1 SGHKS and CDR2 YYEKEE (reference sequence). The CDR3 runs 14 residues. V lost 2 bases to trimming and J lost 1 base, with 10 bases between them. The CDR3 is CASSLDDKSYEQYF. CDR3 nucleotides: TGTGCCAGCAGCTTAGACGACAAGTCCTACGAGCAGTACTTC.

CDR3 DNA sequence: TGTGCCAGCAGCTCCAGGGGGCCCTACGAGCAGTACTTC. Amino acid sequence: CASSSRGPYEQYF. The V and J genes are TRBV7-9 and TRBJ2-7; 8 bases fit TRBD1. V lost 4 bases and J lost 2; bases outside the gene matches: 1. This CDR3 has 13 residues. Germline CDR1 SEHNR, CDR2 FQNEAQ (reference sequence).

This clone has only one observation. The rearrangement joins TRBV7-3 to TRBJ1-1; possible D gene TRBD1, 5 bases. Trimming took 3 bases from V and 4 from J, leaving 9 bases between them. The germline V gene encodes CDR1 SGHTA and CDR2 FQGTGA. CDR3 length: 13 amino acids. The CDR3 nucleotides read TGTGCCAGCAGCTTGTCCGACAGCACTGAAGCTTTCTTT. It is translated as CASSLSDSTEAFF. The full variable domain, completed using reference TRBV7-3 and TRBJ1-1, is GAGVSQTPSNKVTEKGKYVELRCDPISGHTALYWYRQSLGQGPEFLIYFQGTGAADDSGLPNDRFFAVRPEGSVSTLKIQRTERGDSAVYLCASSLSDSTEAFFGQGTRLTVV.

This rearrangement joins TRBV5-1 to TRBJ2-5; D is uncertain. The germline gives CDR1 SGHRS, CDR2 YFSETQ. Trimming removed 4 bases at V and 5 bases at J, with 18 bases between. The CDR3 is 15 residues long. The CDR3 bases are TGCGCCAGCAGCCCCGAGAGAAGGAGTGGGGAGACCCAGTACTTC. Its translation: CASSPERRSGETQYF.

The chain couples TRBV30 to TRBJ1-1; no firm D call. The germline V and J ends were trimmed by 0 bases and 5 bases, with 7 bases remaining between them. Germline V gene sequence: CDR1 GTSNPN, CDR2 SVGIG (reference sequence). The length of the CDR3 is 12 residues. The chain's CDR3 is CAWSVGRTEAFF. The CDR3 DNA is TGTGCCTGGAGTGTAGGGAGAACTGAAGCTTTCTTT.

The V gene is TRBV5-1, the J gene TRBJ1-1, with D perhaps TRBD1 (6 bases). Germline V gene lookup returns CDR1 SGHRS and CDR2 YFSETQ. Deletions cut 6 bases from V and 8 bases from J, with 17 bases between. This CDR3 spans 13 amino acids. The CDR3 protein is CASKSGRGPEAFF. The CDR3 bases are TGCGCCAGCAAATCAGGGCGGGGGCCCGAAGCTTTCTTT. Full variable domain (rest looked up from reference TRBV5-1 and TRBJ1-1): KAGVTQTPRYLIKTRGQQVTLSCSPISGHRSVSWYQQTPGQGLQFLFEYFSETQRNKGNFPGRFSGRQFSNSRSEMNVSTLELGDSALYLCASKSGRGPEAFFGQGTRLTVV.

The chain has TRBV24-1 and TRBJ1-5; D might be TRBD1 (5 bases). Germline CDR1 and CDR2: KGHDR and SFDVKD. Trimming stripped 9 bases from V and 2 bases from J, with 10 bases between. The CDR3 spans 13 residues. The CDR3 nucleotides are TGTGCCACCTCGGGGGACGGCAATCAGCCCCAGCATTTT. Residues: CATSGDGNQPQHF.

The chain combines TRBV5-5 with TRBJ2-7, with 10 bases fitting TRBD1. V lost 2 bases, J lost 3 bases, and 5 bases stayed unmatched. This CDR3 is 15 amino acids long. Per the germline V gene, CDR1 is SGHKS and CDR2 is YYEKEE (reference sequence). CDR3 loop: CASSFTWDRGYEQYF. The CDR3 nucleotides read TGTGCCAGCAGCTTCACCTGGGACAGGGGCTACGAGCAGTACTTC.

This clone was detected once. This rearrangement joins TRBV6-5 to TRBJ1-6; the D gene is possibly TRBD1 (6 bases). CDR1 MNHEY and CDR2 SVGAGI come from the germline V gene. The CDR3 is made up of 15 amino acids. The V gene lost 4 bases and the J gene lost 7 bases, with 14 bases spanning the gap. This CDR3 is CASSSLTGYNSPLHF. The CDR3 DNA reads as TGTGCCAGCAGTTCCTTGACAGGATACAATTCACCCCTCCACTTT.

This clone was recorded once. The J gene is TRBJ1-6, the V gene TRBV10-3, with a weak D call TRBD1 (5 bases). The V gene lost 5 bases and the J gene lost 0 bases, with 23 bases spanning the gap. The CDR3 is made up of 20 amino acids. Per germline, CDR1 ENHRY and CDR2 SYGVKD. CDR3 region: CAISPTGTSSSSSYNSPLHF. The CDR3 nucleotides are TGTGCCATCAGTCCCACCGGGACTTCTAGCTCGAGCTCCTATAATTCACCCCTCCACTTT.

This chain connects TRBV6-1 to TRBJ2-3; weak D call: TRBD2 (6 bases). Germline CDR1 is MNHNS and CDR2 is SASEGT. This CDR3 is 15 amino acids long. Trimming stripped 1 base from V and 2 bases from J, with 10 bases between. The CDR3 is CASSEGGGNTDTQYF. CDR3 nucleotides: TGTGCCAGCAGTGAAGGGGGAGGTAACACAGATACGCAGTATTTT.

This clone occurred a few times. V is TRBV4-3 and J is TRBJ2-7; 12 bases match TRBD2. The trim removed 4 bases at V and 7 bases at J, leaving 23 bases unmatched. CDR3 length equals 20 residues. The V gene's germline CDR1 is LGHNA and CDR2 YSLEER. The CDR3 spells CASSPKTILAGGEGRGEQYF. The CDR3 DNA follows: TGCGCCAGCAGCCCTAAAACGATACTAGCGGGAGGTGAAGGGAGAGGAGAGCAGTACTTC.

J is TRBJ1-2 and V is TRBV29-1, with D maybe TRBD1 (5 bases). CDR3 size: 14 residues. The germline V and J ends were trimmed by 5 bases and 1 base, with 14 bases remaining between them. Looked up from germline, CDR1 is SQVTM and CDR2 is ANQGSEA. The CDR3 region is CSVWAGGLNYGYTF. CDR3 in DNA: TGCAGCGTTTGGGCGGGGGGTCTTAACTATGGCTACACCTTC.

The V gene is TRBV12-5, the J gene TRBJ2-5, with 12 bases fitting TRBD2. Trimming at V came to 1 base and at J to 5 bases, leaving 11 bases not matched to a gene. CDR3 length: 18 residues. Germline V gives CDR1 LGHNT, CDR2 FRNRAP. The chain's CDR3 is CASGLDSGLAGRWETQYF. The CDR3 DNA reads as TGTGCTAGTGGTTTGGACTCCGGACTAGCGGGACGTTGGGAGACCCAGTACTTC.

V is TRBV5-6 and J is TRBJ1-2; D unclear. The CDR3 consists of 15 residues. Germline-derived CDR1 and CDR2 are SGHDT and YYEEEE. V lost 0 bases, J lost 4 bases, and 13 bases lay in between. As DNA, the CDR3 is TGTGCCAGCAGCTTGGATCCTAAGGCTAGCTATGGCTACACCTTC. Translating gives CASSLDPKASYGYTF. Looking up the rest from reference TRBV5-6 and TRBJ1-2 gives the full variable domain: DAGVTQSPTHLIKTRGQQVTLRCSPKSGHDTVSWYQQALGQGPQFIFQYYEEEERQRGNFPDRFSGHQFPNYSSELNVNALLLGDSALYLCASSLDPKASYGYTFGSGTRLTVV.

The gene calls are TRBV6-5 and TRBJ1-2; maybe TRBD1 (5 bases). The V and J ends lost 5 bases and 4 bases respectively, with 11 bases between them. Germline CDR1 reads MNHEY; CDR2 reads SVGAGI. The CDR3 extends over 13 amino acids. Here the CDR3 reads CASSPDIFYGYTF. As DNA, the CDR3 is TGTGCCAGCAGTCCGGACATATTCTATGGCTACACCTTC.

This clone is a singleton in its sample. This chain connects TRBV3-1 (or the pseudogene TRBV3-2) to TRBJ2-5; TRBD2 matches at 8 bases. Germline V gene sequence: CDR1 LGHDT, CDR2 YNNKEL (reference sequence). V shed 0 bases, J shed 4 bases, and the junction held 7 bases outside the gene matches. CDR3 length: 16 residues. The CDR3 is CASSQEFSGSPETQYF. DNA of the CDR3: TGTGCCAGCAGCCAAGAATTCAGCGGGAGCCCAGAGACCCAGTACTTC.

J is TRBJ2-1 and V is TRBV9; 12 positions match TRBD2. V lost 0 bases and J lost 9; bases outside the gene matches: 13. The CDR3 is 18 residues long. Germline CDR1 reads SGDLS; CDR2 reads YYNGEE. CDR3 in amino acids: CASSVALVGLAGSGEQFF. In DNA, the CDR3 is TGTGCCAGCAGCGTAGCTCTAGTAGGACTAGCGGGATCGGGTGAGCAGTTCTTC.

This clone was observed a handful of times. V and J are TRBV13 and TRBJ2-7, with 7 nucleotides matching TRBD1. V gave up 4 bases and J gave up 2 bases; unmatched junction bases: 5. The CDR3 consists of 14 residues. Germline CDR1 reads PRHDT; CDR2 reads FYEKMQ (reference sequence). The DNA of the CDR3 is TGTGCCAGCAGCTCGAGGACAGGCCCCTACGAGCAGTACTTC. Protein product: CASSSRTGPYEQYF.

V is TRBV30 and J is TRBJ2-1; 10 positions match TRBD2. J was trimmed by 9 bases and V by 5 bases; bases with no gene match: 13. Germline CDR1 GTSNPN, CDR2 SVGIG (reference sequence). The CDR3 length is 15 residues. CDR3 loop: CAWGLKRAGGGEQFF. The CDR3 region has the DNA TGTGCCTGGGGTCTAAAAAGAGCGGGAGGGGGTGAGCAGTTCTTC.

V is TRBV11-2 and J is TRBJ1-6; 8 bases line up with TRBD1. With V trimmed by 1 base and J by 14 bases, 10 bases remained unmatched. There are 15 residues in the CDR3. The germline gives CDR1 SGHAT, CDR2 FQNNGV. CDR3 DNA: TGTGCCAGCAGCTTAGTAGCCCCAGGGGGCCACACCCTCCACTTT. This gives the protein CASSLVAPGGHTLHF.

V and J are TRBV5-1 and TRBJ2-1; 10 nucleotides line up with TRBD2. The ends lost 3 bases at V and 6 bases at J; junction bases unmatched: 6. The CDR3 is 15 amino acids. The germline CDR1 and CDR2 sequences are SGHRS and YFSETQ. The DNA of the CDR3 is TGCGCCAGCAGCTCCTCCGGGACTAGCGCCAATGAGCAGTTCTTC. Protein sequence: CASSSSGTSANEQFF.

The gene calls are TRBV10-1 and TRBJ2-5; the match to TRBD2 covers 11 bases. This CDR3 is 16 amino acids long. The V gene's germline CDR1 is WNHNN and CDR2 SYGVQD (reference sequence). J lost 3 bases, V lost 4 bases, and 7 bases had no gene match. CDR3 nucleotide sequence: TGCGCCAGCAGTGGTTTCGGGACTAGCGGTAAAGAGACCCAGTACTTC. Amino acids: CASSGFGTSGKETQYF.

The chain links TRBV18 to TRBJ2-7, with a weak D call TRBD1 (7 bases). Trimming removed 2 bases at V and 4 bases at J, with 12 bases between. Per germline, CDR1 KGHSH and CDR2 LQKENI. CDR3 length: 14 residues. The CDR3 nucleotides are TGTGCCAGCTCACCATCGACAGGGACTTACGAGCAGTACTTC. As protein: CASSPSTGTYEQYF.

The CDR3 coding sequence is TGTGCCAGCAGCGCCTCCGTGGGGGCGGGGGGTGAAAAACTGTTTTTT. Translated, it gives CASSASVGAGGEKLFF. The gene calls are TRBV9 and TRBJ1-4, with D maybe TRBD1 (6 bases). The germline CDR1 and CDR2 sequences are SGDLS and YYNGEE. V gave up 3 bases and J gave up 7 bases, with 19 bases separating them. This CDR3 comprises 16 residues.